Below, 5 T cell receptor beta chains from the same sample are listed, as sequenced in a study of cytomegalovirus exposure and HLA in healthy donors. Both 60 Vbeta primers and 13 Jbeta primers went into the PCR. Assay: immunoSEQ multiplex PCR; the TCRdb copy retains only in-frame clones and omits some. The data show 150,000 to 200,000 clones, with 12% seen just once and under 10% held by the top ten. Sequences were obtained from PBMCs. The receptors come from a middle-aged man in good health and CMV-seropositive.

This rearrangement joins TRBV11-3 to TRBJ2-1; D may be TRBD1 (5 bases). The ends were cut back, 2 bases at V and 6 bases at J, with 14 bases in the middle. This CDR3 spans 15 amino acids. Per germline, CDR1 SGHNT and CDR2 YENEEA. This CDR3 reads CASSLRGLESNEQFF. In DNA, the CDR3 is TGTGCCAGCAGCTTAAGGGGCCTCGAATCCAATGAGCAGTTCTTC.

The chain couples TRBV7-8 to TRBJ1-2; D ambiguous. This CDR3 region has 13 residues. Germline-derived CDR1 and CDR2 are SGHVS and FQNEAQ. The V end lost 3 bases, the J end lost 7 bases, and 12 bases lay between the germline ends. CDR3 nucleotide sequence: TGTGCCAGCAGCTTGAATACCAACAGTGGCTACACCTTC. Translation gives CASSLNTNSGYTF.

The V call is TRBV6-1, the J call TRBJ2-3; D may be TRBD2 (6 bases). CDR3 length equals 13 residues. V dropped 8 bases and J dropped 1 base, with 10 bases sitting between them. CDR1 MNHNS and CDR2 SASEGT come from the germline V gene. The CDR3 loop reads CASAGPRTDTQYF. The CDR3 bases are TGTGCCAGCGCGGGACCGCGCACAGATACGCAGTATTTT.

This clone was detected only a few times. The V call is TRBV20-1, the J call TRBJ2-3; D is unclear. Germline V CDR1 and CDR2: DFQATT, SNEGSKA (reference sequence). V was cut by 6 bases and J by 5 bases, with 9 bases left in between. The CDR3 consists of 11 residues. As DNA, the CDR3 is TGCAGTGCCAACCGGGTAGATACGCAGTATTTT. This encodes CSANRVDTQYF.

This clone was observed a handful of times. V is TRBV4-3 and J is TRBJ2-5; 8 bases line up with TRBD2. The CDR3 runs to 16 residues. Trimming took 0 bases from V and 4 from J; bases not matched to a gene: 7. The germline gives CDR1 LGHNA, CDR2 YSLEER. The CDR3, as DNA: TGCGCCAGCAGCCAAGATGTAGCGGGGTCCGGAGAGACCCAGTACTTC. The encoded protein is CASSQDVAGSGETQYF.